Listed below are T cell receptor beta chains from one sample, sequenced in a study of technical replicates of blood from a handful of donors. The data were produced by immunoSEQ multiplex PCR, yet TCRdb's version contains in-frame clones alone and is incomplete. This sample has 80,000 to 100,000 clones; 96% occur once, and the top ten carry 0.3% to 0.45%. The sequenced sample consisted of T cells isolated from PBMCs. These receptors were obtained from a human donor in good health. Both conserved end residues are trimmed from each CDR3.

cdr3_length: 12; v_call: TRBV7-9; cdr3_aa: ASSEGQGYTEAF
cdr3_length: 10; v_call: TRBV5-6; cdr3_aa: ASLKGAREQY
cdr3_length: 14; v_call: TRBV7-3; cdr3_aa: ASSPYPTGIGTEAF
cdr3_length: 13; v_call: TRBV9; cdr3_aa: ASSTGTGAYNEQF
cdr3_length: 13; v_call: TRBV7-2; cdr3_aa: ASSFWGEGADTQY
cdr3_length: 14; v_call: TRBV7-9; cdr3_aa: ASSLAGAGANYGYT
cdr3_length: 13; v_call: TRBV19; cdr3_aa: ASSIVGGVSTEAF
cdr3_length: 9; v_call: TRBV25-1; cdr3_aa: ASGLAFEQY
cdr3_length: 12; v_call: TRBV5-4; cdr3_aa: ASSKTEGYNEQF
cdr3_length: 10; v_call: TRBV7-2; cdr3_aa: ASSLRGYEQY
cdr3_length: 14; v_call: TRBV5-1; cdr3_aa: ASSIGTSGSVHEQY
cdr3_length: 13; v_call: TRBV7-7; cdr3_aa: ASSLQGYTGETQY
cdr3_length: 12; v_call: TRBV9; cdr3_aa: ASSVSGRTDTQY
cdr3_length: 13; v_call: TRBV11-2; cdr3_aa: ASSFLGSGGYEQY
cdr3_length: 16; v_call: TRBV1; cdr3_aa: TSSQALLLAGGTDTQY
cdr3_length: 10; v_call: TRBV19; cdr3_aa: ASGDTFYEQY
cdr3_length: 13; v_call: TRBV15; cdr3_aa: ATSRDRYADREAF
cdr3_length: 13; v_call: TRBV25-1; cdr3_aa: ASSEFGGSSYEQY
cdr3_length: 13; v_call: TRBV29-1; cdr3_aa: SVKFRGDSYNEQF